Presented here are 21 T cell receptor beta chains from one specimen sequenced in a study of T-cell reconstitution after alpha-beta-depleted transplantation in children. Whole-study results and caveats: By one year post-transplant, T-cell counts and diversity largely arose from T cells that were newly produced.

The TCRbeta library incorporated unique molecular identifiers. TCRdb itself ran the PCR reads through MiXCR, one entry per CDR3 protein. The table includes approximately 300,000 distinct CDR3 sequences, 6% to 10% detected once. What these receptors recognize is not known. The source material was peripheral blood, sampled 360 days after TCRalphabeta/CD19-depleted stem cell transplant. These receptors were obtained from a female patient aged 2-10 years who had a stem cell transplant for Fanconi anemia, so the T cells may come from the graft donor.

J is TRBJ1-2 and V is TRBV3-1; D not certain. CDR1 is LGHDT and CDR2 is YNNKEL in the germline V gene (reference sequence). V was cut by 0 bases and J by 7 bases, with 18 bases left in between. There are 16 residues in the CDR3. This CDR3 is CASSQDHYPRPGGYTF. The CDR3 DNA reads as TGTGCCAGCAGCCAAGATCACTACCCTAGGCCGGGTGGCTACACCTTC.

The sample holds many counts of this clonotype. The V gene is TRBV9, the J gene TRBJ2-1, with 7 positions matching TRBD1. CDR1 and CDR2 (germline): SGDLS, YYNGEE. The CDR3 is made up of 15 amino acids. The junction had 7 bases not matched to a gene; V was cut back by 3 bases and J by 4 bases. The CDR3 here is CASSAGQLSYNEQFF. The DNA of the CDR3 is TGTGCCAGCAGCGCGGGACAGTTATCTTACAATGAGCAGTTCTTC.

This clonotype was counted many times. The genes are TRBV28 and TRBJ2-7; 7 bases fit TRBD1. Germline V gene data show CDR1 as MDHEN and CDR2 as SYDVKM. The V segment lost 2 bases and the J segment 4 bases; nucleotides outside the gene matches: 11. The CDR3 extends over 16 amino acids. CDR3 amino acids: CASSLGQGVRRYEQYF. The DNA of the CDR3 is TGTGCCAGCAGTTTAGGCCAGGGGGTTCGGCGATACGAGCAGTACTTC. Complete variable domain (other parts from reference TRBV28 and TRBJ2-7): DVKVTQSSRYLVKRTGEKVFLECVQDMDHENMFWYRQDPGLGLRLIYFSYDVKMKEKGDIPEGYSVSREKKERFSLILESASTNQTSMYLCASSLGQGVRRYEQYFGPGTRLTVT.

This clonotype was observed at least ten times. V is TRBV6-2 or TRBV6-3 and J is TRBJ2-7; TRBD1 agrees at 8 bases. Germline V gene data show CDR1 as MNHEY and CDR2 as SVGEGT. The CDR3 runs to 15 residues. Germline trimming cut 2 bases from V and 4 bases from J; bases unmatched to any gene: 7. CDR3 nucleotides: TGTGCCAGCAGTTACGGACAGGGTTCTGAGTACGAGCAGTACGTC. Translation gives CASSYGQGSEYEQYV.

This clonotype was recorded a few times. J is TRBJ1-6 and V is TRBV2; tentatively, D is TRBD1 (6 bases). Trimming took 2 bases from V and 10 from J, leaving 12 bases between them. CDR1 is SNHLY and CDR2 is FYNNEI in the germline V gene. The length of the CDR3 is 14 residues. The CDR3 sequence: CASSEWGAPSPLHF. The CDR3 nucleotides are TGTGCCAGCAGTGAATGGGGGGCTCCGTCACCCCTCCACTTT. The full variable domain, with the rest looked up from reference TRBV2 and TRBJ1-6, is EPEVTQTPSHQVTQMGQEVILRCVPISNHLYFYWYRQILGQKVEFLVSFYNNEISEKSEIFDDQFSVERPDGSNFTLKIRSTKLEDSAMYFCASSEWGAPSPLHFGNGTRLTVT.

Ten or more counts support this clonotype. The V and J genes are TRBV20-1 and TRBJ1-2, with D maybe TRBD1 (5 bases). Looked up from germline, CDR1 is DFQATT and CDR2 is SNEGSKA (reference sequence). Deletions cut 3 bases from V and 4 bases from J, with 15 bases between. This CDR3 has 14 residues. CDR3 nucleotide sequence: TGCAGTGCTAGTGACGAGTTCGGGGGCTATGGCTACACCTTC. Residues: CSASDEFGGYGYTF.

This clonotype was picked up many times. The chain joins TRBV7-9 to TRBJ2-3; 8 nucleotides match TRBD1. V lost 0 bases to trimming and J lost 4 bases; unmatched junction nucleotides: 3. The CDR3 is made up of 15 amino acids. The germline CDR1 and CDR2 sequences are SEHNR and FQNEAQ (reference sequence). CDR3 in amino acids: CASSLASQGADTQYF. As DNA, the CDR3 is TGTGCCAGCAGCTTAGCGTCACAGGGGGCAGATACGCAGTATTTT.

This clonotype showed up many times. The chain is built from TRBV20-1 and TRBJ1-5; D is unresolved. The germline V gene encodes CDR1 DFQATT and CDR2 SNEGSKA (reference sequence). Trimming left V 4 bases short and J 9 bases short, with 16 bases between. This CDR3 comprises 13 residues. The CDR3 region has the DNA TGCAGTGCTACAGGTTCCCCCTGGGCGCCCCAGCATTTT. Encoded protein: CSATGSPWAPQHF.

The chain carries TRBV12-3 or TRBV12-4 and TRBJ1-5; D unresolved. The CDR3 sequence is 14 residues long. V shed 7 bases and J shed 5 bases, with 15 bases lying between them. Here the CDR3 reads CASMGVSWDQPQHF. CDR3 sequence (DNA): TGTGCCAGCATGGGCGTGAGTTGGGATCAGCCCCAGCATTTT.

This clonotype was recorded at least ten times. The chain joins TRBV27 to TRBJ1-6, with D possibly matching TRBD1 (6 bases). The length of the CDR3 is 14 residues. The V gene's germline CDR1 is MNHEY and CDR2 SMNVEV (reference sequence). V lost 6 bases, J lost 15 bases, and 21 bases lay in between. The CDR3 is CASSPGTRIKFLHF. Written as DNA, the CDR3 is TGTGCCAGCAGCCCCGGGACACGAATCAAATTCCTCCACTTT.

This clonotype was found a few times. V and J are TRBV20-1 and TRBJ1-2, with no clear D. This CDR3 spans 12 amino acids. The germline CDR1 and CDR2 sequences are DFQATT and SNEGSKA (reference sequence). V shed 3 bases and J shed 6 bases, with 11 bases lying between them. CDR3 sequence reads: CSARDGINGYTF. The CDR3, as DNA: TGCAGTGCTAGGGACGGTATAAATGGCTACACCTTC.

This clonotype has ten or more counts. The chain is built from TRBV5-6 and TRBJ2-7, with 10 nucleotides matching TRBD1. The ends lost 0 bases at V and 2 bases at J; junction bases unmatched: 5. Germline lookup yields CDR1 SGHDT and CDR2 YYEEEE. This CDR3 spans 16 amino acids. DNA for the CDR3: TGTGCCAGCAGCTTGGTTGCCGGGACAGGGGCCTACGAGCAGTACTTC. It translates to CASSLVAGTGAYEQYF.

V usage is TRBV20-1 and J usage is TRBJ1-6, with D perhaps matching TRBD1 (5 bases). This CDR3 region has 16 residues. Germline V gives CDR1 DFQATT, CDR2 SNEGSKA (reference sequence). V was pared by 3 bases and J by 9 bases, with 21 bases between. The CDR3 here is CSARWAGTDWTSPLHF. In DNA form, the CDR3 reads TGCAGTGCTAGGTGGGCAGGGACCGATTGGACTTCACCCCTCCACTTT.

This clonotype was seen at least ten times. The V and J genes are TRBV28 and TRBJ2-7; D is ambiguous. Germline assignment: CDR1 MDHEN and CDR2 SYDVKM. V was clipped by 2 bases and J by 3 bases, with 5 bases between them. The CDR3 spans 12 residues. The CDR3 DNA reads as TGTGCCAGCAGTTTAGTCAACTACGAGCAGTACTTC. Encoded protein: CASSLVNYEQYF.

This clonotype was found many times. The chain has TRBV7-7 and TRBJ2-2; D is undetermined. The germline V gene has CDR1 SSHAT and CDR2 FNYEAQ (reference sequence). The CDR3 runs to 13 residues. V was shortened by 5 bases and J by 6 bases, with 10 bases between the two germline ends. CDR3 nucleotide sequence: TGTGCCAGCAGCCCGCTAGTAGCCGGGGAGCTGTTTTTT. Translating it yields CASSPLVAGELFF. The whole variable domain, filled in from reference TRBV7-7 and TRBJ2-2, reads GAGVSQSPRYKVTKRGQDVTLRCDPISSHATLYWYQQALGQGPEFLTYFNYEAQPDKSGLPSDRFSAERPEGSISTLTIQRTEQRDSAMYRCASSPLVAGELFFGEGSRLTVL.

This clonotype was seen ten or more times. The V and J genes are TRBV5-1 and TRBJ2-1; TRBD2 agrees at 9 bases. Per the germline V gene, CDR1 is SGHRS and CDR2 is YFSETQ. J gave up 4 bases and V 1 base, and 6 bases lay outside the gene matches. The CDR3 loop spans 16 amino acids. Written as DNA, the CDR3 is TGCGCCAGCAGCTTGAGTCGGACTAGCGCTTACAATGAGCAGTTCTTC. Translating gives CASSLSRTSAYNEQFF.

This clonotype was seen a few times. The chain links TRBV10-2 to TRBJ1-3, with 7 bases matching TRBD1. The CDR3 runs 15 residues. Germline values: CDR1 WSHSY, CDR2 SAAADI. V lost 7 bases, J lost 2 bases, and 8 bases stayed unmatched. The DNA of the CDR3 is TGCGCCAGCACCCTACAGGGGTTCGCTGGAAACACCATATATTTT. This translates into CASTLQGFAGNTIYF.

This chain uses TRBV6-2 or TRBV6-3 with TRBJ2-1; D is perhaps TRBD2 (6 bases). The germline CDR1 and CDR2 sequences are MNHEY and SVGEGT. Trimming took off 2 bases at V and 6 bases at J, with 14 bases between the two ends. The CDR3 totals 15 residues. As DNA, the CDR3 is TGTGCCAGCAGTTACATTCCCGGGGGAATCAATGAGCAGTTCTTC. Translation: CASSYIPGGINEQFF.

This clonotype has at least ten counts. The V and J genes are TRBV9 and TRBJ2-2, with 9 bases fitting TRBD2. Germline-derived CDR1 and CDR2 are SGDLS and YYNGEE. The CDR3 covers 15 residues. Trimming cost V 0 bases and J 8 bases; bases outside gene matches: 5. CDR3 DNA: TGTGCCAGCAGCGTAGGCGGTAGCGGGAGAGGGGAGCTGTTTTTT. It encodes CASSVGGSGRGELFF.

There are a few counts of this clonotype. V is TRBV27 and J is TRBJ1-5; 7 bases fit TRBD1. V lost 6 bases to trimming and J lost 2 bases; unmatched junction nucleotides: 4. CDR1 and CDR2 (germline): MNHEY, SMNVEV (reference sequence). The CDR3 has 14 amino acids. The CDR3 spells CASRPGGGNQPQHF. CDR3 DNA sequence: TGTGCCAGCAGACCAGGGGGAGGCAATCAGCCCCAGCATTTT.

The sample holds many counts of this clonotype. This chain joins TRBV6-2 or TRBV6-3 and TRBJ2-1; D possibly uses TRBD1 or TRBD2 (6 bases each). Germline CDR1 MNHEY, CDR2 SVGEGT. V lost 2 bases and J 2 bases, leaving 13 bases between the germline ends. The CDR3 has 16 amino acids. CDR3 coding DNA: TGTGCCAGCAGTTACGTTGGGGGGCCTCCCTACAATGAGCAGTTCTTC. Its protein product is CASSYVGGPPYNEQFF.